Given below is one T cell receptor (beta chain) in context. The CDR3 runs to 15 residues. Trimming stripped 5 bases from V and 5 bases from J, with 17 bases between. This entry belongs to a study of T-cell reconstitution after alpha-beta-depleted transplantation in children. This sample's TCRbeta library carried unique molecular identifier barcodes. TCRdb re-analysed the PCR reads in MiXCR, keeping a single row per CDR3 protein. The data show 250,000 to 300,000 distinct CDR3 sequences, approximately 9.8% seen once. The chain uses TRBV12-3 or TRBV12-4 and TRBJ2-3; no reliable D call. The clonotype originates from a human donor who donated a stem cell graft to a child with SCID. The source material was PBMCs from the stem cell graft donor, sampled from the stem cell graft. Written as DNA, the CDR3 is TGTGCCAGCAGTCGATGGATCGGTTCGGGAGATACGCAGTATTTT. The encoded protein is CASSRWIGSGDTQYF.